Presented here are 9 T cell receptor beta chains from one specimen sequenced in a study. TCRdb ran MiXCR on the RT-PCR reads and lists one entry per CDR3 protein. The sample contains about 700,000 distinct CDR3 sequences, around 14% of which appear only once. Input material: memory CD4+ T cells from blood. Receptor source: a female donor in good health, serving as a healthy control.

CDR3: CASSAPGLAGVASSYNEQFF. DNA for the CDR3: TGTGCCAGCAGCGCGCCTGGACTAGCGGGAGTTGCCAGCTCCTACAATGAGCAGTTCTTC. The V call is TRBV9, the J call TRBJ2-1; 13 bases are shared with TRBD2. CDR1 and CDR2 (germline): SGDLS, YYNGEE. The CDR3 contains 20 residues. With V trimmed by 3 bases and J by 0 bases, 12 bases remained unmatched.

In DNA form, the CDR3 reads TGTGCCAGCACGAATCTCCGAGGGGAGACCCAGTACTTC. This sequence encodes CASTNLRGETQYF. This chain links TRBV2 with TRBJ2-5; TRBD2 might be the D (5 bases). The CDR3 length is 13 residues. V lost 7 bases, J lost 5 bases, and 14 bases lay in between. The germline V gene has CDR1 SNHLY and CDR2 FYNNEI. Full variable domain (remainder filled in from reference TRBV2 and TRBJ2-5): EPEVTQTPSHQVTQMGQEVILRCVPISNHLYFYWYRQILGQKVEFLVSFYNNEISEKSEIFDDQFSVERPDGSNFTLKIRSTKLEDSAMYFCASTNLRGETQYFGPGTRLLVL.

The chain combines TRBV10-3 with TRBJ2-7, with D possibly matching TRBD1 (5 bases). Germline V gene lookup returns CDR1 ENHRY and CDR2 SYGVKD. The CDR3 is 13 amino acids. Trimming took 2 bases from V and 4 from J, leaving 9 bases between them. CDR3 sequence: CAISENQGYEQYF. CDR3 sequence (DNA): TGTGCCATCAGTGAGAATCAGGGATACGAGCAGTACTTC.

The chain combines TRBV5-8 with TRBJ1-2; D uncertain. This CDR3 has 15 amino acids. Germline CDR1 reads SGHTS; CDR2 reads YDEGEE. The germline V and J ends were trimmed by 2 bases and 4 bases, with 15 bases remaining between them. The CDR3 here is CASSFQGPTSYGYTF. CDR3 sequence (DNA): TGTGCCAGCAGCTTCCAAGGGCCCACGAGCTATGGCTACACCTTC.

This clonotype was counted between two and nine times. V gene TRBV20-1 combines with J gene TRBJ1-1; a possible D gene is TRBD1 (5 bases). Germline lookup yields CDR1 DFQATT and CDR2 SNEGSKA (reference sequence). CDR3 size: 17 residues. V was trimmed by 1 base and J by 11 bases, leaving 29 bases between them. The CDR3 sequence: CSARVPAGLGALVSAFF. The CDR3 nucleotides are TGCAGTGCTAGAGTGCCGGCGGGACTGGGCGCGCTTGTAAGCGCTTTCTTT.

In its sample, this clonotype was seen many times. The gene calls are TRBV7-2 and TRBJ2-5; D gene uncertain. With 6 bases removed from V and 5 bases from J, the gap between germline ends came to 10 bases. CDR3 length equals 12 residues. Germline V gene lookup returns CDR1 SGHTA and CDR2 FQGNSA. The CDR3 nucleotides are TGTGCCAGCAGTTGGGCGCGGGAGACCCAGTACTTC. It yields the protein CASSWARETQYF.

This clonotype was seen a few times. The chain joins TRBV29-1 to TRBJ2-3; TRBD2 matches at 8 bases. Germline V CDR1 and CDR2: SQVTM, ANQGSEA. With 5 bases clipped from V and 1 base from J, the junction kept 2 bases outside the gene matches. The CDR3 runs 13 residues. The CDR3: CSVKAGGTDTQYF. CDR3 DNA: TGCAGCGTTAAAGCGGGGGGCACAGATACGCAGTATTTT.

This chain joins TRBV4-1 and TRBJ1-4; TRBD1 might be the D (5 bases). Per the germline V gene, CDR1 is MGHRA and CDR2 is YSYEKL. Between the trimmed V and J ends, which lost 0 bases and 8 bases, there was a span of 13 bases. The CDR3 is made up of 15 amino acids. CDR3 loop: CASSQDGRGREKLFF. CDR3 nucleotide sequence: TGCGCCAGCAGCCAAGATGGGAGGGGACGGGAAAAACTGTTTTTT.

This clonotype has a handful of counts. The rearrangement joins TRBV6-4 to TRBJ1-2; TRBD1 aligns across 7 bases. Germline CDR1 MRHNA, CDR2 SNTAGT. This CDR3 is 13 amino acids long. Trimming took 1 base from V and 7 from J; bases not matched to a gene: 3. In DNA, the CDR3 is TGTGCCAGCAGTGACTACAGGGGTGGTGGCTACACCTTC. This sequence encodes CASSDYRGGGYTF.